The rows below give T cell receptor beta chains drawn from one sample of a study of STAT3 mutations in large granular lymphocyte leukemia. Using immunoSEQ multiplex PCR, the repertoire was profiled, and TCRdb retains in-frame clones only, with some absent. The data contain 3,900 or so clones, less than 70% of them singletons. The sequencing input was peripheral blood mononuclear cells. These receptors all stem from a man between 60 and 75 years old with T-cell large granular lymphocyte leukemia. Some clones in this sample may be carry-over from other donors' samples. CDR3s include the opening cysteine and the closing phenylalanine or tryptophan. The D gene is left open where the match is weak. Clone sizes are given selectively: once, few, many, or a class where the clone is expanded.

clone_size: .
j_call: TRBJ1-2
d_call: .
v_call: TRBV2
cdr3_nt: TGTGCCAGCACCCCAGGCACAGACTATGGCTACACCTTC
cdr3_aa: CASTPGTDYGYTF

clone_size: .
j_call: TRBJ2-5
d_call: .
v_call: TRBV7-9
cdr3_nt: TGTGCCAGCAGCTACACAGAGACCCAGTACTTC
cdr3_aa: CASSYTETQYF

clone_size: .
j_call: TRBJ2-5
d_call: .
v_call: TRBV5-1
cdr3_nt: TGCGCCAGCAGCTTGGGGGCGGGAAGAGAGACCCAGTACTTC
cdr3_aa: CASSLGAGRETQYF

clone_size: .
j_call: TRBJ1-4
d_call: .
v_call: TRBV18
cdr3_nt: TGTGCCAGCCAATCCTCTGCAACTAATGAAAAACTGTTTTTT
cdr3_aa: CASQSSATNEKLFF

clone_size: .
j_call: TRBJ2-1
d_call: .
v_call: TRBV5-1
cdr3_nt: TGCGCCAGCACCGCGGACGGCTACAATGAGCAGTTCTTC
cdr3_aa: CASTADGYNEQFF

clone_size: .
j_call: TRBJ1-2
d_call: .
v_call: TRBV5-1
cdr3_nt: TGCGCCAGCAGCACCGGGGGAAACTCTGGCTACACCTTC
cdr3_aa: CASSTGGNSGYTF

clone_size: .
j_call: TRBJ2-1
d_call: TRBD1
v_call: TRBV30
cdr3_nt: TGTGCCTGGGCCGGGACAGGGGGGTTGAATGAGCAGTTCTTC
cdr3_aa: CAWAGTGGLNEQFF

clone_size: .
j_call: TRBJ2-5
d_call: TRBD1
v_call: TRBV29-1
cdr3_nt: TGCAGCGTGGACAGGGGTGGGGAGACCCAGTACTTC
cdr3_aa: CSVDRGGETQYF

clone_size: .
j_call: TRBJ1-2
d_call: .
v_call: TRBV5-4
cdr3_nt: TGTGCCAGCACGCCAGACACTAACTATGGCTACACCTTC
cdr3_aa: CASTPDTNYGYTF

clone_size: .
j_call: TRBJ1-2
d_call: .
v_call: TRBV30
cdr3_nt: TGTGCCTGGATCAGGGAGACCGTCTATGGCTACACCTTC
cdr3_aa: CAWIRETVYGYTF

clone_size: few
j_call: TRBJ2-1
d_call: TRBD2
v_call: TRBV6-5
cdr3_nt: TGTGCCAGCAGCTACCTGGGACTAGTCTTCTTC
cdr3_aa: CASSYLGLVFF

clone_size: .
j_call: TRBJ2-5
d_call: TRBD2
v_call: TRBV11-3
cdr3_nt: TGTGCCAGCAGAACGGGACTAGCGGGACCAAGAGGGACCCAGTACTTC
cdr3_aa: CASRTGLAGPRGTQYF

clone_size: .
j_call: TRBJ1-5
d_call: .
v_call: TRBV7-9
cdr3_nt: TGTGCCAGCAGCTTAGATGCCGAACAGCCCCAGCATTTT
cdr3_aa: CASSLDAEQPQHF

clone_size: .
j_call: TRBJ2-4
d_call: .
v_call: TRBV7-9
cdr3_nt: TGTGCCAGCAACGGTGGGGACCTAGCCAAAAACATTCAGTACTTC
cdr3_aa: CASNGGDLAKNIQYF

clone_size: .
j_call: TRBJ1-6
d_call: .
v_call: TRBV30
cdr3_nt: TGTGCCTGGAAAGCAGGCTATAATTCACCCCTCCACTTT
cdr3_aa: CAWKAGYNSPLHF

clone_size: .
j_call: TRBJ1-1
d_call: TRBD1
v_call: TRBV6-6
cdr3_nt: TGTGCCAGCACTGTACAGGGGAGATTCACTGAAGCTTTCTTT
cdr3_aa: CASTVQGRFTEAFF

clone_size: .
j_call: TRBJ1-2
d_call: .
v_call: TRBV7-9
cdr3_nt: TGTGCCAGCAGCCCGTGGGGCGGTCCTGGCTACACCTTC
cdr3_aa: CASSPWGGPGYTF

clone_size: .
j_call: TRBJ1-1
d_call: .
v_call: TRBV5-1
cdr3_nt: TGCGCCAGCAGCGGACATGGGACTGAAGCTTTCTTT
cdr3_aa: CASSGHGTEAFF

clone_size: .
j_call: TRBJ1-2
d_call: TRBD1
v_call: TRBV18
cdr3_nt: TGTGCCAGCTCGCCTGGGACAGACTATGGTTACACCTTC
cdr3_aa: CASSPGTDYGYTF

clone_size: .
j_call: TRBJ1-1
d_call: .
v_call: TRBV5-1
cdr3_nt: TGCGCCAGCAGCTTTGTCGAGGGGACTGAAGCTTTCTTT
cdr3_aa: CASSFVEGTEAFF

clone_size: .
j_call: TRBJ1-2
d_call: .
v_call: TRBV7-9
cdr3_nt: TGTGCCAGCAGCTTGGGGTCAGGGAGAAACTATGGCTACACCTTC
cdr3_aa: CASSLGSGRNYGYTF

clone_size: .
j_call: TRBJ2-7
d_call: TRBD1
v_call: TRBV2
cdr3_nt: TGTGCCAGCGGGACAGGGGCCTACGAGCAGTACTTC
cdr3_aa: CASGTGAYEQYF

clone_size: .
j_call: TRBJ2-7
d_call: .
v_call: TRBV5-1
cdr3_nt: TGCGCCAGCAGCCTGAATCCCGGGACCCCGGCCGGCTTC
cdr3_aa: CASSLNPGTPAGF

clone_size: .
j_call: TRBJ1-2
d_call: .
v_call: TRBV9
cdr3_nt: TGTGCCAGCAGTCATACCGGGACCTCCTTGGGCTATGGCTACACCTTC
cdr3_aa: CASSHTGTSLGYGYTF

clone_size: .
j_call: TRBJ2-7
d_call: TRBD2
v_call: TRBV5-1
cdr3_nt: TGCGCCAGCAGCTTGGCCTTTCCCCTAGCGGAATACGAGCAGTACTTC
cdr3_aa: CASSLAFPLAEYEQYF

clone_size: .
j_call: TRBJ1-2
d_call: TRBD1
v_call: TRBV5-1
cdr3_nt: TGCGCCAGCAGCAGAACAGGGGGCGTCGATGGCTACACCTTC
cdr3_aa: CASSRTGGVDGYTF

clone_size: .
j_call: TRBJ2-5
d_call: .
v_call: TRBV30
cdr3_nt: TGTGCCTGGAAGGGGCCCGAGACCCAGTACTTC
cdr3_aa: CAWKGPETQYF

clone_size: .
j_call: TRBJ1-1
d_call: .
v_call: TRBV7-9
cdr3_nt: TGTGCCAGCAGCTATCCTCAAAGAGGGGGCACTGAAGCTTTCTTT
cdr3_aa: CASSYPQRGGTEAFF

clone_size: medium-sized
j_call: TRBJ2-5
d_call: .
v_call: TRBV1
cdr3_nt: TGCACCAGCAGACAGGAAGAGACCCAGTACTTC
cdr3_aa: CTSRQEETQYF